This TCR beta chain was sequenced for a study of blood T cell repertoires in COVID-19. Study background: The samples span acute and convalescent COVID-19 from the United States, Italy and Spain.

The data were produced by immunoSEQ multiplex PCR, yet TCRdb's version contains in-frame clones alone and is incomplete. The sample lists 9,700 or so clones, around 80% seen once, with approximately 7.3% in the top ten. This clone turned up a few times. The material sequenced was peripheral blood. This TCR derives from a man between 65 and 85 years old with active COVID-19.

The CDR3 sequence is CASSLIRGNQPQHF. The CDR3 region has the DNA TGTGCCAGCAGTTTAATTAGAGGGAATCAGCCCCAGCATTTT. The rearrangement joins TRBV28 to TRBJ1-5; D remains unclear. V was shortened by 2 bases and J by 4 bases, with 9 bases between the two germline ends. CDR3 length equals 14 residues. Germline V gives CDR1 MDHEN, CDR2 SYDVKM.